This T cell receptor (beta chain) was sequenced for a study of blood T cells in healthy people across ages. As concerns this clonotype: Its antigen is currently unknown.

Study-wide results and limits: Per-million-T-cell TCR beta diversity fell roughly linearly with age. Percentage of naive T cells showed a strong correlation with TCR beta diversity.

A sample-barcoded 5' primer and a J-beta primer mix were used in a second PCR of roughly 6 to 11 cycles. TCRdb analysed the 5' RACE reads with MiXCR anew, one entry per CDR3 protein. The repertoire holds hundreds of thousands of distinct CDR3 sequences, with about 56% as singletons. Per sample, at least 6 micrograms of total RNA were extracted. Sequencing was performed on blood. The receptor was derived from a man in his forties in good health.

The DNA of the CDR3 is TGTGCTAGTGGCCCTGACAGCTACGAGCAGTACTTC. Its translation: CASGPDSYEQYF. The chain joins TRBV12-5 to TRBJ2-5; possibly TRBD1 for D (5 bases). The DNA end lines up better with TRBJ2-7; the J call may be wrong. Germline V gives CDR1 LGHNT, CDR2 FRNRAP. The CDR3 has 12 residues.